The T cell receptor beta chain described here comes from a study of Ad26.COV2.S vaccination and SARS-CoV-2 variants. Study as a whole: Enrolled in COV1001, the donor was in the Ad26.COV2.S trial arm, which received the vaccine. Dosing was one shot or two shots 56 days apart.

As regards this clone: Its antigen is not known.

TCRdb's table, derived via immunoSEQ multiplex PCR, lists solely in-frame clones and lacks some. In the table there are approximately 240,000 clones, 88% of which are singletons. The CDR3 extends over 14 amino acids. Germline CDR1 is SGHRS and CDR2 is YFSETQ. V shed 1 base and J 0 bases; nucleotides not matched to a gene: 1. Study outcomes and limitations: Greater spike-specific TCR breadth was seen in vaccine recipients than in placebo recipients.

The treatment denotes: 15 to 20 received Ad26.COV2.S at low or high dose, single or two shots; several received placebo; per-sample allocation not given. It was on day 63 after the first vaccine or placebo injection that samples were taken. Sequences were derived from peripheral blood, sampled in a trial of Ad26.COV2.S vaccine versus placebo. This clonotype was obtained from a person between 18 and 60 years old who received the Ad26.COV2.S COVID-19 vaccine or a placebo. This rearrangement joins TRBV5-1 to TRBJ2-7; 7 nucleotides line up with TRBD1. Written as DNA, the CDR3 is TGCGCCAGCAGCTTGACAGGGGCCTCCTACGAGCAGTACTTC. It yields the protein CASSLTGASYEQYF. Drawing the rest from reference TRBV5-1 and TRBJ2-7, the complete variable domain is KAGVTQTPRYLIKTRGQQVTLSCSPISGHRSVSWYQQTPGQGLQFLFEYFSETQRNKGNFPGRFSGRQFSNSRSEMNVSTLELGDSALYLCASSLTGASYEQYFGPGTRLTVT.